The 30 T cell receptor beta chains below come from one sample, sequenced in a study of human T cells and chemical hapten exposure. In TCRdb, the RACE reads were re-called with MiXCR into one record per CDR3 protein. The sample holds 300,000 to 450,000 distinct CDR3 sequences; approximately 5% are singletons and the top ten take over 2%. Time point noted: patch test 1, 2 weeks after DPC sensitization. The treatment: therapeutic diphenylcyclopropenone sensitization with weekly scalp DPC. The source was whole blood, collected in connection with sensitization to the hapten diphenylcyclopropenone (DPC). These receptors came from a woman between 45 and 65 years old with alopecia areata. Some clones in this sample may be carry-over from other donors' samples.

This clonotype occurred many times. The rearrangement uses TRBV29-1 and TRBJ2-3, with 10 positions matching TRBD2. Per germline, CDR1 SQVTM and CDR2 ANQGSEA. The CDR3 has 15 amino acids. The J segment lost 2 bases and the V segment lost 3 bases, leaving 5 bases of the junction unmatched. The CDR3: CSVESGGDSTDTQYF. CDR3 nucleotides: TGCAGCGTTGAGAGCGGGGGGGATTCCACAGATACGCAGTATTTT.

This clonotype was recorded many times. CDR3: CAWSSSGGALHF. The CDR3 DNA is TGTGCCTGGAGTTCATCGGGGGGCGCCCTCCACTTT. The chain employs TRBV30 and TRBJ1-6; tentative D call: TRBD1 (6 bases). Per the germline V gene, CDR1 is GTSNPN and CDR2 is SVGIG (reference sequence). The CDR3 totals 12 residues. Deletions cut 2 bases from V and 14 bases from J, with 13 bases between.

This clonotype was counted ten times or more. The chain recombines TRBV29-1 with TRBJ1-5; no clear D gene. Trimming pared 4 bases from V and 1 base from J, leaving 8 bases between. The germline gives CDR1 SQVTM, CDR2 ANQGSEA. The CDR3 has 13 residues. The CDR3 sequence: CSVGSGSNQPQHF. CDR3 nucleotide sequence: TGCAGCGTTGGGTCGGGGAGCAATCAGCCCCAGCATTTT.

There are a few counts of this clonotype. The chain employs TRBV29-1 and TRBJ2-5, with 7 bases that match TRBD2. The CDR3 contains 12 residues. The V and J ends lost 4 bases and 4 bases, in that order; junction bases with no gene match: 3. CDR1 and CDR2 from the germline V gene are SQVTM and ANQGSEA. This chain's CDR3 is CSVGASGETQYF. The DNA of the CDR3 is TGCAGCGTTGGGGCTAGCGGAGAGACCCAGTACTTC. The full variable domain, in which reference TRBV29-1 and TRBJ2-5 provide the parts outside the CDR3, is SAVISQKPSRDICQRGTSLTIQCQVDSQVTMMFWYRQQPGQSLTLIATANQGSEATYESGFVIDKFPISRPNLTFSTLTVSNMSPEDSSIYLCSVGASGETQYFGPGTRLLVL.

This rearrangement joins TRBV12-5 to TRBJ2-4; D is perhaps TRBD2 (7 bases). Germline V gene data show CDR1 as LGHNT and CDR2 as FRNRAP. This CDR3 has 16 residues. Deletions cut 7 bases from V and 1 base from J, with 17 bases between. The DNA for the CDR3 is TGTGCTAGTGTCCCCGTGGGGGGGCCCGCCAAAAACATTCAGTACTTC. As protein: CASVPVGGPAKNIQYF.

This clonotype has ten or more counts. DNA of the CDR3: TGTGCCAGCAGCGGAAACAGGGGGCATAGTCAGCCCCAGCATTTT. Translation: CASSGNRGHSQPQHF. The chain recombines TRBV28 with TRBJ1-5; TRBD1 matches at 9 bases. This CDR3 contains 15 residues. J lost 6 bases, V lost 6 bases, and 9 bases had no gene match. Germline V gives CDR1 MDHEN, CDR2 SYDVKM.

This clonotype was seen a handful of times. The CDR3: CASRGPATDTQYF. The CDR3 DNA reads as TGTGCCAGCCGAGGGCCCGCGACAGATACGCAGTATTTT. This sequence joins TRBV14 and TRBJ2-3; tentative D call: TRBD2 (5 bases). Looked up from germline, CDR1 is SGHDN and CDR2 is FVKESK. Trimming removed 8 bases at V and 3 bases at J, with 12 bases between. The CDR3 runs to 13 residues.

Many counts were recorded for this clonotype. CDR3 loop: CSVPTGGTGEQYF. CDR3 nucleotides: TGCAGTGTTCCGACAGGGGGTACTGGCGAGCAGTACTTC. The J gene is TRBJ2-7, the V gene TRBV20-1; 9 bases map to TRBD1. Germline V lookup: CDR1 DFQATT, CDR2 SNEGSKA (reference sequence). Trimming removed 7 bases from V and 6 bases from J; junction bases left unmatched: 10. The CDR3 totals 13 residues.

The rearrangement joins TRBV25-1 to TRBJ2-3; D is ambiguous. CDR1 and CDR2 (germline): MGHDK, SYGVNS. This CDR3 comprises 15 residues. V shed 0 bases and J shed 0 bases, with 7 bases lying between them. CDR3 in DNA: TGTGCCAGCAGTGAATACCCAGCTAGCACAGATACGCAGTATTTT. It yields the protein CASSEYPASTDTQYF.

In this sample, this clonotype turned up a few times. The V call is TRBV29-1, the J call TRBJ2-7; D is undetermined. CDR3 length equals 11 residues. The V gene's germline CDR1 is SQVTM and CDR2 ANQGSEA. Trimming removed 6 bases at V and 3 bases at J, with 9 bases between. The CDR3 sequence is CSVRVYYEQYF. CDR3 in DNA: TGCAGCGTCCGCGTCTACTACGAGCAGTACTTC.

This rearrangement joins TRBV9 to TRBJ1-4; 12 bases are shared with TRBD1. The CDR3 consists of 17 residues. In germline, CDR1 is SGDLS, CDR2 YYNGEE. V lost 4 bases, J lost 8 bases, and 12 bases stayed unmatched. In DNA, the CDR3 is TGTGCCAGCAGCATCTCCGGGACAGGGGGCCAGGGAGAAAAACTGTTTTTT. Translation: CASSISGTGGQGEKLFF.

This clonotype was found many times. This chain links TRBV5-4 with TRBJ2-3; 12 bases match TRBD1. The V segment lost 4 bases and the J segment 2 bases; nucleotides outside the gene matches: 11. The CDR3 consists of 18 residues. Germline V gene data show CDR1 as SGHNT and CDR2 as YYREEE (reference sequence). CDR3 protein: CASSRGTGGRLFTDTQYF. The CDR3, as DNA: TGTGCCAGCAGCCGCGGGACAGGGGGCCGCCTCTTCACAGATACGCAGTATTTT.

This clonotype has ten or more counts. The chain combines TRBV12-3 or TRBV12-4 with TRBJ2-1; the D gene is possibly TRBD2 (6 bases). This CDR3 is 12 amino acids long. The V end lost 7 bases, the J end lost 7 bases, and 11 bases lay between the germline ends. CDR3 nucleotides: TGTGCCAGCACCCTGGGGGGAAATGAGCAGTTCTTC. Protein product: CASTLGGNEQFF.

Of note for this clonotype: An end of the junction does not agree with germline; a read error may underlie this. This chain uses TRBV28 with TRBJ2-7; TRBD1 agrees at 8 bases. Germline V CDR1 and CDR2: MDHEN, SYDVKM. This CDR3 region has 15 residues. This CDR3 is CASILGQGNTYEQYF. The CDR3 nucleotides read TGTGCCAGCATTTTAGGACAGGGTAATACCTACGAGCAGTACTTC.

Ten or more counts support this clonotype. The chain has TRBV3-1 and TRBJ1-4; maybe TRBD1 (5 bases). Germline CDR1 and CDR2: LGHDT and YNNKEL (reference sequence). V lost 5 bases and J 0 bases, leaving 13 bases between the germline ends. This CDR3 is 16 amino acids long. CDR3 amino acids: CASSGWGSATNEKLFF. In nucleotides, the CDR3 is TGTGCCAGCAGCGGATGGGGGAGTGCAACTAATGAAAAACTGTTTTTT.

This rearrangement joins TRBV20-1 to TRBJ2-2; 9 bases map to TRBD1. V was pared by 6 bases and J by 7 bases, with 9 bases of the junction left unmatched. CDR1 and CDR2 from the germline V gene are DFQATT and SNEGSKA (reference sequence). This CDR3 has 14 residues. Written as DNA, the CDR3 is TGCAGTGCGCCAGGACAGGGGTTTGTCGGGGAGCTGTTTTTT. It codes for CSAPGQGFVGELFF.

This clonotype was picked up a small number of times. The V and J genes are TRBV24-1 and TRBJ2-1; a weak D match, TRBD2 (5 bases). In germline, CDR1 is KGHDR, CDR2 SFDVKD. The CDR3 spans 16 residues. The V gene lost 3 bases and the J gene lost 4 bases, with 15 bases spanning the gap. The CDR3 reads CATSDPLTSGYNEQFF. CDR3 DNA sequence: TGTGCCACCAGTGATCCCCTCACCAGCGGATACAATGAGCAGTTCTTC.

The rearrangement joins TRBV10-3 to TRBJ1-5, with TRBD1 identical over 8 bases. CDR1 ENHRY and CDR2 SYGVKD come from the germline V gene. The CDR3 sequence is 16 residues long. Trimming cost V 0 bases and J 3 bases; bases outside gene matches: 4. CDR3 region: CAISESGQGANQPQHF. The CDR3 coding sequence is TGTGCCATCAGTGAGTCGGGCCAGGGGGCCAATCAGCCCCAGCATTTT.

This clonotype showed up many times. This chain links TRBV28 with TRBJ1-1; 8 nucleotides line up with TRBD1. CDR3 length: 13 amino acids. V was pared by 6 bases and J by 10 bases, with 10 bases of the junction left unmatched. The germline V gene has CDR1 MDHEN and CDR2 SYDVKM. The DNA for the CDR3 is TGTGCCAGCAGCCGGGCTGTGACAGGGGCAGCTTTCTTT. It specifies CASSRAVTGAAFF.

This clonotype was observed at least ten times. V usage is TRBV5-1 and J usage is TRBJ2-3; 7 bases are a match to TRBD2. The V and J ends lost 3 bases and 4 bases, in that order; junction bases with no gene match: 5. Germline-derived CDR1 and CDR2 are SGHRS and YFSETQ. CDR3 length equals 14 residues. As DNA, the CDR3 is TGCGCCAGCAGCTCAGCGGGATCCCCAGATACGCAGTATTTT. Translated, it gives CASSSAGSPDTQYF.

The V gene is TRBV24-1, the J gene TRBJ1-6, with D unclear. The CDR3 runs to 12 residues. Trimming cost V 9 bases and J 6 bases, with 8 bases left between them. CDR1 is KGHDR and CDR2 is SFDVKD in the germline V gene. CDR3 DNA: TGTGCCACCCCCGGCAGTAATTCACCCCTCCACTTT. The encoded protein is CATPGSNSPLHF.

This clonotype was observed many times. The chain carries TRBV29-1 and TRBJ2-1; 12 bases align to TRBD2. The germline gives CDR1 SQVTM, CDR2 ANQGSEA. Trimming cost V 3 bases and J 7 bases; bases outside gene matches: 10. This CDR3 has 16 amino acids. The CDR3 DNA reads TGCAGCGTTGACGCCCGACTAGCGGGAGAGCAGAATGAGCAGTTCTTC. Residues: CSVDARLAGEQNEQFF.

This clonotype was detected a few times. This chain connects TRBV3-1 to TRBJ1-4; possible D gene TRBD1, 5 bases. There are 15 residues in the CDR3. Looked up from germline, CDR1 is LGHDT and CDR2 is YNNKEL (reference sequence). With 0 bases removed from V and 2 bases from J, the gap between germline ends came to 7 bases. The CDR3 region has the DNA TGTGCCAGCAGCCAAGATCCAGGGACTAATGAAAAACTGTTTTTT. This gives the protein CASSQDPGTNEKLFF.

This clonotype was seen only a few times. V usage is TRBV15 and J usage is TRBJ1-5; D unresolved. CDR1 LNHNV and CDR2 YYDKDF come from the germline V gene (reference sequence). The germline V and J ends were trimmed by 0 bases and 6 bases, with 6 bases remaining between them. The CDR3 has 13 amino acids. This CDR3 is CATSRDKSQPQHF. The CDR3 DNA is TGTGCCACCAGCAGAGATAAAAGTCAGCCCCAGCATTTT.

This clonotype was found many times. The chain links TRBV29-1 to TRBJ2-2, with 7 bases identical to TRBD1. The V gene end was trimmed by 7 bases and the J gene end by 0 bases; junction bases not matched to a gene: 2. Germline V CDR1 and CDR2: SQVTM, ANQGSEA. CDR3 size: 13 residues. DNA for the CDR3: TGCAGCGCCGGGACAGCGAACACCGGGGAGCTGTTTTTT. Amino acids: CSAGTANTGELFF.

This clonotype appeared many times. The chain employs TRBV29-1 and TRBJ2-1, with D possibly matching TRBD2 (5 bases). V lost 7 bases to trimming and J lost 6 bases, with 13 bases between them. CDR1 and CDR2 from the germline V gene are SQVTM and ANQGSEA. CDR3 length: 12 amino acids. CDR3 nucleotide sequence: TGCAGCGCTATGGCAAGCGGCAATGAGCAGTTCTTC. Translated, it gives CSAMASGNEQFF.

This clonotype was counted ten times or more. This chain joins TRBV10-3 and TRBJ1-6; D uncertain. Between the trimmed V and J ends, which lost 0 bases and 9 bases, there was a span of 12 bases. The CDR3 runs 15 residues. Germline lookup yields CDR1 ENHRY and CDR2 SYGVKD. CDR3 region: CAISESGGRVSPLHF. CDR3 in DNA: TGTGCCATCAGTGAGTCGGGAGGGAGGGTTTCACCCCTCCACTTT.

At least ten counts were recorded for this clonotype. The genes are TRBV29-1 and TRBJ2-3; possible D gene TRBD1, 5 bases. Trimming took 3 bases from V and 3 from J, leaving 7 bases between them. Germline CDR1 and CDR2: SQVTM and ANQGSEA. This CDR3 comprises 12 residues. The CDR3 DNA is TGCAGCGTTGAGCAGGGAACAGATACGCAGTATTTT. Translating it yields CSVEQGTDTQYF.

This clonotype was seen repeatedly, ten times or more. The chain is built from TRBV3-1 and TRBJ1-1; D not resolved. Germline loops: CDR1 LGHDT, CDR2 YNNKEL (reference sequence). Trimming cost V 6 bases and J 0 bases, with 11 bases left between them. CDR3 length: 14 amino acids. The CDR3 loop reads CASSPGGLNTEAFF. In DNA, the CDR3 is TGTGCCAGCAGTCCGGGCGGATTGAACACTGAAGCTTTCTTT.

This clonotype was detected only a few times. V gene TRBV7-2 combines with J gene TRBJ1-5; the match to TRBD1 covers 7 bases. With 1 base clipped from V and 9 bases from J, the junction kept 9 bases outside the gene matches. CDR1 is SGHTA, CDR2 FQGNSA, per germline. The CDR3 is made up of 15 amino acids. For the CDR3, the DNA is TGTGCCAGCAGCTTAGAATTGCAGGGGGGTAGGCCCCAGCATTTT. Translating it yields CASSLELQGGRPQHF.